Listed here are 7 T cell receptor beta chains from one sample, sequenced in a study of radiotherapy plus CTLA-4 blockade in lung cancer. Some clones are missing from TCRdb's copy, which holds only in-frame ones; the method was immunoSEQ multiplex PCR. This sample has 40,000 to 50,000 clones; about 81% occur once, and the top ten carry 2.5% to 4%. Here the sequenced sample was peripheral blood, taken from a patient treated with radiotherapy plus ipilimumab. These receptors were taken from a human donor with non-small cell lung cancer who had stable disease on radiotherapy plus ipilimumab.

A remark on this clone: The sample holds other DNA sequences that translate to the same CDR3. J is TRBJ2-1 and V is TRBV7-2; TRBD2 agrees at 11 bases. V lost 5 bases and J lost 4; bases outside the gene matches: 4. The CDR3 runs to 15 residues. Germline lookup yields CDR1 SGHTA and CDR2 FQGNSA. The CDR3 DNA sequence: TGTGCCAGCAGCCCCGGGACTAGCGGATACAATGAGCAGTTCTTC. Protein: CASSPGTSGYNEQFF. Supplemented by reference TRBV7-2 and TRBJ2-1, the full variable domain reads GAGVSQSPSNKVTEKGKDVELRCDPISGHTALYWYRQSLGQGLEFLIYFQGNSAPDKSGLPSDRFSAERTGGSVSTLTIQRTQQEDSAVYLCASSPGTSGYNEQFFGPGTRLTVL.

The J gene is TRBJ1-3, the V gene TRBV29-1, with a tentative D call TRBD1 (6 bases). This CDR3 has 18 amino acids. Looked up from germline, CDR1 is SQVTM and CDR2 is ANQGSEA. V was shortened by 5 bases and J by 0 bases, with 23 bases between the two germline ends. CDR3 residues: CSVQTGLGGLLSGNTIYF. The DNA for the CDR3 is TGCAGCGTTCAAACGGGGCTCGGGGGGCTCCTCTCTGGAAACACCATATATTTT.

This chain uses TRBV27 with TRBJ1-1; 7 positions agree with TRBD1. The germline CDR1 and CDR2 sequences are MNHEY and SMNVEV (reference sequence). This CDR3 has 13 residues. Trimming at V came to 2 bases and at J to 11 bases, leaving 8 bases not matched to a gene. The CDR3 reads CASSLVQGRLAFF. CDR3 DNA: TGTGCCAGCAGTTTAGTACAGGGGCGTCTGGCTTTCTTT.

The chain links TRBV7-2 to TRBJ2-7, with TRBD2 matching over 9 bases. Germline-derived CDR1 and CDR2 are SGHTA and FQGNSA. The CDR3 is 18 residues long. After removal of 1 base from V and 6 bases from J, the junction contained 16 bases not matched to a gene. The CDR3 sequence is CASSLEGRGWASGTEQYF. In DNA form, the CDR3 reads TGTGCCAGCAGCTTAGAGGGTCGGGGATGGGCTAGCGGGACCGAGCAGTACTTC.

This clone has just a few counts. The chain is built from TRBV11-2 and TRBJ2-5, with D possibly TRBD2 on 6 matching bases. V lost 1 base and J 4 bases, leaving 10 bases between the germline ends. Germline V gene sequence: CDR1 SGHAT, CDR2 FQNNGV. CDR3 length equals 14 residues. CDR3 sequence reads: CASSLGFGGETQYF. The CDR3 region has the DNA TGTGCCAGCAGCTTAGGGTTCGGGGGAGAGACCCAGTACTTC.

This clone was seen only a few times. The chain employs TRBV2 and TRBJ2-3, with 7 positions matching TRBD1. The CDR3 totals 13 residues. Looked up from germline, CDR1 is SNHLY and CDR2 is FYNNEI. Unmatched junction bases numbered 5, after V lost 5 bases and J lost 6 bases. Written as DNA, the CDR3 is TGTGCCAGCAGTCTCCGCAGGGGGGATACGCAGTATTTT. It encodes CASSLRRGDTQYF.

The gene calls are TRBV5-1 and TRBJ2-7; 8 nucleotides match TRBD1. This CDR3 spans 15 amino acids. Germline loops: CDR1 SGHRS, CDR2 YFSETQ. V trimming: 5 bases; J trimming: 4 bases; junction bases outside the gene matches: 11. CDR3 residues: CASSQGAETNYEQYF. CDR3 in DNA: TGCGCCAGCAGTCAGGGGGCGGAAACGAATTACGAGCAGTACTTC.